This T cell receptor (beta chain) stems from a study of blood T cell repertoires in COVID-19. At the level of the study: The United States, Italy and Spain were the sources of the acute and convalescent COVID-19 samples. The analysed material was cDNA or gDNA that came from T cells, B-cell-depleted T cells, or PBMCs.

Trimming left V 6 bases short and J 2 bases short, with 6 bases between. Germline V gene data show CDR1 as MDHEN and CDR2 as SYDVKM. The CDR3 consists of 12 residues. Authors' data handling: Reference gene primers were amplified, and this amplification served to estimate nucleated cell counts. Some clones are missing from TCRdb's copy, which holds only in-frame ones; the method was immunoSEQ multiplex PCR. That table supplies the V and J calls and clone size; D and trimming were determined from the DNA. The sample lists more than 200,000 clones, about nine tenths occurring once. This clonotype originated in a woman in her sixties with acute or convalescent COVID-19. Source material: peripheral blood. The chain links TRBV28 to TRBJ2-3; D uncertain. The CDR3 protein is CASRGDTDTQYF. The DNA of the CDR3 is TGTGCCAGCAGGGGCGACACAGATACGCAGTATTTT. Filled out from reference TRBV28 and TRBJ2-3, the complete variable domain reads DVKVTQSSRYLVKRTGEKVFLECVQDMDHENMFWYRQDPGLGLRLIYFSYDVKMKEKGDIPEGYSVSREKKERFSLILESASTNQTSMYLCASRGDTDTQYFGPGTRLTVL.